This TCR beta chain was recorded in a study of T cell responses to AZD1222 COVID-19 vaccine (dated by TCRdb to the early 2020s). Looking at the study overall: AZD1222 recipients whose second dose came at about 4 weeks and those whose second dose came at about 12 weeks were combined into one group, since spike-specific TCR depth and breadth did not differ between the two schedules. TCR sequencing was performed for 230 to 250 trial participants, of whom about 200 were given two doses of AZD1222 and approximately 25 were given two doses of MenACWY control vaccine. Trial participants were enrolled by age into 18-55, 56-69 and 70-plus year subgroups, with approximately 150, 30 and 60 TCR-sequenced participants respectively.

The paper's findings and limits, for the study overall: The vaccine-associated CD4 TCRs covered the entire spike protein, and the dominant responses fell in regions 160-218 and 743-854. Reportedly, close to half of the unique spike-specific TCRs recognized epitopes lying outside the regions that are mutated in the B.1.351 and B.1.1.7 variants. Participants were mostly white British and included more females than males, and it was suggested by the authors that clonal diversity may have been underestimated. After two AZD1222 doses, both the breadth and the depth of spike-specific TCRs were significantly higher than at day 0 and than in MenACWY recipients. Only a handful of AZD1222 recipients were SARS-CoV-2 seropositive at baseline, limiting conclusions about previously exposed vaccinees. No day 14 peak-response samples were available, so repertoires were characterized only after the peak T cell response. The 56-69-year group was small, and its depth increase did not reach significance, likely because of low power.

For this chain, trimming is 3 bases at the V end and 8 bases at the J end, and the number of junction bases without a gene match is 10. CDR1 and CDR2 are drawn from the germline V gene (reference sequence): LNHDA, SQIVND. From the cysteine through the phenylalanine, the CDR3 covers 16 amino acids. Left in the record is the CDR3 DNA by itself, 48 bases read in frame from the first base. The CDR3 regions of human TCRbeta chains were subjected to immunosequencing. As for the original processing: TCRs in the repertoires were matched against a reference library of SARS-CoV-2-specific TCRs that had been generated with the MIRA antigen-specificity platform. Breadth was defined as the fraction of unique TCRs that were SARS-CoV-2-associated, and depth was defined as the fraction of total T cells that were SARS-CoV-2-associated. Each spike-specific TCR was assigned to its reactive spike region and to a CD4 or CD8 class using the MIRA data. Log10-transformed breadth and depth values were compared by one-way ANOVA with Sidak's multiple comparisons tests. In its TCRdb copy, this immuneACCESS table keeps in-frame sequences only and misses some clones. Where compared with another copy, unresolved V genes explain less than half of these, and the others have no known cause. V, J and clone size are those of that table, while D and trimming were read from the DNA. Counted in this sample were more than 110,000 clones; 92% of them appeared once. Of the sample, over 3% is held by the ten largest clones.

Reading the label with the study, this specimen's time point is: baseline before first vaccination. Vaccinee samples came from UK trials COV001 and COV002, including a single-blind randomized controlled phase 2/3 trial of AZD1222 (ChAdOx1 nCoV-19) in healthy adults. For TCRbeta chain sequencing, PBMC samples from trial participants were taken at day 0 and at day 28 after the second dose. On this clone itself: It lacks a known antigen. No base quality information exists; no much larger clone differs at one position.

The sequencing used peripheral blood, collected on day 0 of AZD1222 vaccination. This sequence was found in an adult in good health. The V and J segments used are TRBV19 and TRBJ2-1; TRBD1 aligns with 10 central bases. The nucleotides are TGTGCCAGTAGTATTAGGGGACAGGGGTGGTTGGATGAGCAGTTCTTC. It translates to CASSIRGQGWLDEQFF.